Sequencing of this T cell receptor (beta chain) was carried out in a study of graft-versus-host responses after intestinal transplantation. The overall study: Those transplanted obtained multivisceral, liver-intestinal, or isolated intestinal grafts.

The authors processed graft tissue to release intraepithelial and lamina propria lymphocytes. Study-wide points: Early post-transplant HvG declines tracked with peak circulating GvH clone levels.

Germline CDR1 SGHTA, CDR2 FQGNSA. CDR3 length equals 15 residues. V shed 7 bases and J shed 2 bases, with 14 bases lying between them. A word on this clone: What it binds is unknown.

Using immunoSEQ multiplex PCR, the repertoire was profiled, and TCRdb retains in-frame clones only, with some absent. This repertoire shows around 15,000 clones, roughly 80% found once; its top ten account for 7.8%. The sequences come from ileum tissue, collected approximately 480 days after intestinal transplant. The clonotype comes from a human patient who received an intestinal transplant, so some T cells may come from the graft donor. The genes are TRBV7-2 and TRBJ2-2; D may correspond to TRBD1 or TRBD2 (6 bases each). The CDR3 sequence: CASTRQAGNTGELFF. The CDR3 DNA reads TGTGCCAGCACCCGACAGGCGGGAAACACCGGGGAGCTGTTTTTT.